These 3 T cell receptor beta chains came from one sample sequenced in a study of early T cells in non-severe SARS-CoV-2 infection. From the 5' RACE reads, TCRdb called clonotypes with MiXCR, one entry per CDR3 protein. The sample has 70,000 or so distinct CDR3 sequences, about 12% seen once. The sequenced material came from whole blood. These receptors originate from an adult who was a healthcare worker with PCR-confirmed SARS-CoV-2 infection or an uninfected control (not recorded which).

This clonotype has ten or more counts. The chain joins TRBV7-2 to TRBJ2-7; a possible D gene is TRBD1 (5 bases). From germline, CDR1 is SGHTA and CDR2 FQGNSA. V gave up 3 bases and J gave up 4 bases, with 16 bases separating them. The CDR3 sequence is 15 residues long. The CDR3 is CASSFFRGMKYEQYF. The CDR3 DNA reads TGTGCCAGCAGCTTTTTTAGGGGTATGAAGTACGAGCAGTACTTC.

This clonotype was found many times. The gene calls are TRBV25-1 and TRBJ2-7; possibly TRBD2 for D (6 bases). The CDR3 runs to 13 residues. Trimming took 5 bases from V and 7 from J, leaving 15 bases between them. Germline V gene lookup returns CDR1 MGHDK and CDR2 SYGVNS. The CDR3 DNA reads TGTGCCAGCAGTTTTGGGGAGGCGGGGGAGCAGTACTTC. Residues: CASSFGEAGEQYF.

The chain couples TRBV27 to TRBJ1-6; D remains unclear. V lost 4 bases and J lost 0, with 7 bases in between. The CDR3 extends over 15 amino acids. CDR1 is MNHEY and CDR2 is SMNVEV in the germline V gene (reference sequence). CDR3 region: CASSSLSSYNSPLHF. The CDR3 nucleotides are TGTGCCAGCAGTTCTTTGAGCTCCTATAATTCACCCCTCCACTTT.